The clone carrying this T cell receptor beta chain was observed a few times. Its antigen is not known. Germline trimming cut 6 bases from V and 2 bases from J; bases unmatched to any gene: 10. There are 15 residues in the CDR3. Germline assignment: CDR1 MNHNS and CDR2 SASEGT. The entry originates in a study of blood T cells in healthy people across ages. Study findings and constraints: The long-lived group displayed more naive CD4+ cells, plus higher diversity, than the aged donors did. The study found TCR beta diversity correlated strongly with naive T cell percentage. With unsorted PBMCs, a conclusive comparison of naive versus antigen-experienced cells was not possible.

Sample-barcoded 5' priming and a J-beta primer mix drove a second PCR of roughly 6 to 12 cycles. One entry per CDR3 protein, called by TCRdb with MiXCR from the 5' RACE reads. The sample has about 680,000 distinct CDR3 sequences; around half are singletons. The sequence derives from a woman in her fifties or sixties in good health. The sample comprised blood. V and J are TRBV6-1 and TRBJ2-7; 7 bases map to TRBD1. The CDR3 protein is CASSPDRLGPYEQYF. CDR3 DNA: TGTGCCAGCAGCCCGGACAGGCTGGGGCCCTACGAGCAGTACTTC.